Shown below are 22 T cell receptor beta chains from a single sample sequenced in a study of blood T cell repertoires in COVID-19. This table comes from immunoSEQ multiplex PCR, and its TCRdb copy is limited to in-frame clones, with some not included. The table shows approximately 81,000 clones, with around 80% occurring only once. Sequenced input: peripheral blood. The receptors stem from a human donor in a cohort sampled during active COVID-19.

This rearrangement joins TRBV9 to TRBJ1-4; 7 nucleotides match TRBD1. CDR1 is SGDLS, CDR2 YYNGEE, per germline. The V segment lost 0 bases and the J segment 5 bases; nucleotides outside the gene matches: 13. This CDR3 has 18 residues. Here the CDR3 reads CASSVGVQRQGRNEKLFF. The CDR3 DNA reads as TGTGCCAGCAGCGTAGGCGTCCAAAGACAGGGAAGAAATGAAAAACTGTTTTTT.

This sequence joins TRBV7-2 and TRBJ2-7; 9 bases are shared with TRBD1. Unmatched junction bases numbered 7, after V lost 5 bases and J lost 5 bases. Per germline, CDR1 SGHTA and CDR2 FQGNSA. The CDR3 length is 14 residues. This CDR3 is CASSPSRDRDEQYF. The CDR3 DNA reads as TGTGCCAGCAGCCCTAGCCGGGACAGGGACGAGCAGTACTTC.

The rearrangement links TRBV9 to TRBJ1-3; 7 positions agree with TRBD1. Trimming took 4 bases from V and 3 from J; bases not matched to a gene: 10. Germline V gives CDR1 SGDLS, CDR2 YYNGEE. The CDR3 is 16 residues long. The CDR3 spells CASSPRQGVFGNTIYF. The CDR3, as DNA: TGTGCCAGCAGCCCCCGACAGGGCGTCTTTGGAAACACCATATATTTT.

The gene calls are TRBV19 and TRBJ1-4; 9 bases are a match to TRBD1. V was clipped by 3 bases and J by 7 bases; unmatched bases: 6. This CDR3 comprises 15 residues. The germline V gene encodes CDR1 LNHDA and CDR2 SQIVND (reference sequence). The CDR3 DNA follows: TGTGCCAGTAGTATCAGCCCGGGACAGGGTGAAAAACTGTTTTTT. It translates to CASSISPGQGEKLFF.

The chain links TRBV11-1 to TRBJ1-1; 12 bases are shared with TRBD1. CDR1 SGHAT and CDR2 FQDESV come from the germline V gene (reference sequence). The CDR3 runs to 15 residues. The ends lost 6 bases at V and 0 bases at J; junction bases unmatched: 2. This CDR3 is CASRGQGAMNTEAFF. The CDR3 coding sequence is TGTGCCAGCAGGGGACAGGGGGCCATGAACACTGAAGCTTTCTTT.

This chain joins TRBV6-5 and TRBJ1-1, with 9 positions matching TRBD1. Per the germline V gene, CDR1 is MNHEY and CDR2 is SVGAGI. J lost 2 bases, V lost 8 bases, and 6 bases had no gene match. This CDR3 spans 14 amino acids. The CDR3, as DNA: TGTGCCAGCGCGGGACAGGGTACCAACACTGAAGCTTTCTTT. It specifies CASAGQGTNTEAFF.

This clone showed up just once. The rearrangement links TRBV5-4 to TRBJ2-7, with TRBD2 as a possible D gene (6 bases). The CDR3 covers 14 residues. Between the trimmed V and J ends, which lost 10 bases and 2 bases, there was a span of 19 bases. Germline V CDR1 and CDR2: SGHNT, YYREEE (reference sequence). CDR3 sequence: CAVSGGRGAYEQYF. CDR3 sequence (DNA): TGTGCCGTGTCCGGGGGAAGGGGCGCCTACGAGCAGTACTTC.

The chain couples TRBV5-4 to TRBJ2-7, with D uncertain. The CDR3 spans 12 residues. CDR1 and CDR2 (germline): SGHNT, YYREEE (reference sequence). Trimming cost V 2 bases and J 6 bases, with 9 bases left between them. The chain's CDR3 is CASSFRVGEQYF. CDR3 coding DNA: TGTGCCAGCAGCTTTCGGGTGGGCGAGCAGTACTTC.

The chain uses TRBV6-6 and TRBJ1-5, with D possibly TRBD1 on 5 matching bases. V lost 6 bases and J lost 2, with 8 bases in between. The CDR3 runs to 13 residues. CDR1 and CDR2 from the germline V gene are MNHNY and SVGAGI (reference sequence). CDR3: CASSPQGNQPQHF. The CDR3 DNA sequence: TGTGCCAGCAGCCCACAGGGCAATCAGCCCCAGCATTTT.

The chain couples TRBV20-1 to TRBJ2-7; D is unclear. Germline V gives CDR1 DFQATT, CDR2 SNEGSKA (reference sequence). This CDR3 is built from 12 residues. V dropped 3 bases and J dropped 2 bases, with 8 bases sitting between them. For the CDR3, the DNA is TGCAGTGCTAGTCCCTCGGCCTACGAGCAGTACTTC. It codes for CSASPSAYEQYF.

The chain is built from TRBV7-6 and TRBJ2-1; no firm D call. CDR3 length: 12 residues. In germline, CDR1 is SGHVS, CDR2 FNYEAQ. Trimming took off 1 base at V and 8 bases at J, with 6 bases between the two ends. CDR3 nucleotide sequence: TGTGCCAGCAGCTTAGTGTCCGATGAGCAGTTCTTC. It encodes CASSLVSDEQFF.

This clone came up a few times. The rearrangement links TRBV7-6 to TRBJ1-5; D unclear. The CDR3 sequence is 15 residues long. In germline, CDR1 is SGHVS, CDR2 FNYEAQ. The V end was cut by 3 bases, the J end by 2 bases, with 11 bases between. CDR3 amino acids: CASSLEGRGNQPQHF. CDR3 nucleotide sequence: TGTGCCAGCAGCTTGGAGGGTCGAGGCAATCAGCCCCAGCATTTT.

The chain recombines TRBV6-2 or TRBV6-3 with TRBJ2-7; TRBD1 aligns across 9 bases. The trim removed 0 bases at V and 6 bases at J, leaving 6 bases unmatched. Germline lookup yields CDR1 MNHEY and CDR2 SVGEGT. This CDR3 has 15 amino acids. CDR3 residues: CASSYSGTGKVEQYF. In nucleotides, the CDR3 is TGTGCCAGCAGTTACTCCGGGACAGGGAAGGTCGAGCAGTACTTC.

This chain uses TRBV3-1 (or the pseudogene TRBV3-2) with TRBJ1-4, with a possible D match to TRBD1 (6 bases). CDR1 LGHDT and CDR2 YNNKEL come from the germline V gene (reference sequence). CDR3 size: 21 residues. Trimming took 0 bases from V and 0 from J, leaving 23 bases between them. The CDR3 DNA reads as TGTGCCAGCAGCCAAGACGGGGGGGGCGACGACGACCCTACAACTAATGAAAAACTGTTTTTT. Translating gives CASSQDGGGDDDPTTNEKLFF.

The CDR3 is CASSQAGQGGQPQHF. Written as DNA, the CDR3 is TGTGCCAGCAGCCAAGCCGGACAGGGTGGTCAGCCCCAGCATTTT. The chain combines TRBV3-1 (or the pseudogene TRBV3-2) with TRBJ1-5, with 8 bases lining up with TRBD1. The germline CDR1 and CDR2 sequences are LGHDT and YNNKEL (reference sequence). Losses at the gene ends were 1 base for V and 6 bases for J; bases not matched to a gene: 5. The CDR3 extends over 15 amino acids.

This clone was found once. The V and J genes are TRBV25-1 and TRBJ1-1; TRBD1 agrees at 8 bases. Germline V gene lookup returns CDR1 MGHDK and CDR2 SYGVNS. The J segment lost 4 bases and the V segment lost 1 base, leaving 8 bases of the junction unmatched. This CDR3 spans 16 amino acids. In DNA form, the CDR3 reads TGTGCCAGCAGTGAATCGCGGACAGGGATTGCCACTGAAGCTTTCTTT. Translated, it gives CASSESRTGIATEAFF.

This chain joins TRBV19 and TRBJ1-6; D gene ambiguous. From germline, CDR1 is LNHDA and CDR2 SQIVND (reference sequence). CDR3 length equals 14 residues. Trimming pared 6 bases from V and 12 bases from J, leaving 18 bases between. For the CDR3, the DNA is TGTGCCAGTAGACCGCGGGTCGATGGAGTACCCCTCCACTTT. Its protein product is CASRPRVDGVPLHF.

The CDR3 DNA reads as TGTGCCAGTAGTATACAAACAGGGTCTCCACTCTACAATGAGCAGTTCTTC. Protein: CASSIQTGSPLYNEQFF. This sequence joins TRBV19 and TRBJ2-1, with D possibly matching TRBD1 (6 bases). The CDR3 runs to 17 residues. Germline lookup yields CDR1 LNHDA and CDR2 SQIVND (reference sequence). Trimming left V 2 bases short and J 3 bases short, with 17 bases between.

The chain joins TRBV27 to TRBJ2-3; 7 bases fit TRBD1. The CDR3 covers 16 residues. In germline, CDR1 is MNHEY, CDR2 SMNVEV (reference sequence). With 5 bases clipped from V and 2 bases from J, the junction kept 10 bases outside the gene matches. The CDR3 region is CASSPDRAGSTDTQYF. DNA of the CDR3: TGTGCCAGCAGTCCCGACAGGGCCGGCTCCACAGATACGCAGTATTTT.

The chain couples TRBV19 to TRBJ2-7; D may be TRBD1 (6 bases). Germline CDR1 reads LNHDA; CDR2 reads SQIVND (reference sequence). The CDR3 covers 13 residues. Trimming took off 10 bases at V and 5 bases at J, with 18 bases between the two ends. The CDR3 sequence is CATKNGQSNEQYF. CDR3 coding DNA: TGTGCCACCAAAAACGGACAGAGCAACGAGCAGTACTTC.

The chain recombines TRBV6-6 with TRBJ1-1; D uncertain. V was trimmed by 4 bases and J by 0 bases, leaving 12 bases between them. The CDR3 is 15 amino acids. CDR1 and CDR2 (germline): MNHNY, SVGAGI (reference sequence). The CDR3 coding sequence is TGTGCCAGCAGTTCTCCCGGGATAATGAACACTGAAGCTTTCTTT. Its translation: CASSSPGIMNTEAFF.

V gene TRBV3-1 (or the pseudogene TRBV3-2) combines with J gene TRBJ1-2, with 7 bases lining up with TRBD1. CDR1 LGHDT and CDR2 YNNKEL come from the germline V gene (reference sequence). V shed 0 bases, J shed 13 bases, and the junction held 8 bases outside the gene matches. The length of the CDR3 is 13 residues. CDR3 residues: CASSQDSGQKITF. CDR3 coding DNA: TGTGCCAGCAGCCAAGATTCGGGACAGAAGATCACCTTC.